This TCR beta chain was captured in a study of CD8 T cells in Susac syndrome. The V and J ends lost 6 bases and 7 bases, in that order; junction bases with no gene match: 8. This CDR3 is 14 amino acids long. TCR beta from blood CD8+ and CD4+ T cells was sequenced. RNA totalling roughly 0.45 to 1 ug underwent reverse transcription with random hexamers. Each CDR3 protein gets one entry after TCRdb re-called the immunoSEQ multiplex PCR reads with MiXCR. The sample yields around 100,000 distinct CDR3 sequences, around 95% seen once. This sequence was found in a human donor with Susac syndrome. Sequenced: CD8+ T cells from PBMCs. J is TRBJ1-5 and V is TRBV12-3 or TRBV12-4; 8 positions match TRBD1. The CDR3 here is CASSATGAGQPQHF. The CDR3 nucleotides read TGTGCCAGCAGCGCGACAGGGGCAGGACAGCCCCAGCATTTT.